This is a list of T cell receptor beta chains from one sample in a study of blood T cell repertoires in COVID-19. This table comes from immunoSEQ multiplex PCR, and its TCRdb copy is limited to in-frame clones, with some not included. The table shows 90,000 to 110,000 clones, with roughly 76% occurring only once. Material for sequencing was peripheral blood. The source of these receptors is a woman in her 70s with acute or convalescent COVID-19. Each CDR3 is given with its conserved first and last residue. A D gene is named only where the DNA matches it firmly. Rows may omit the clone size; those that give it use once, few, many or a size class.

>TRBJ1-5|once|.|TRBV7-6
CASSLVGGILPGNQPQHF
TGTGCCAGCAGCTTAGTGGGGGGAATACTCCCAGGTAATCAGCCCCAGCATTTT
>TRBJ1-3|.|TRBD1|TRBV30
CAWGKGQGRSGNTIYF
TGTGCCTGGGGAAAAGGACAGGGGAGGTCTGGAAACACCATATATTTT
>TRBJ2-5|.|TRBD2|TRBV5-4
CASSSGRAQYF
TGTGCCAGCAGTTCAGGGAGGGCCCAGTACTTC
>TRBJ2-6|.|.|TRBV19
CASSISRANVLTF
TGTGCCAGTAGTATATCCAGGGCCAACGTCCTGACTTTC
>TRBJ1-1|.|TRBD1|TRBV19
CASSTLDRDEAFF
TGTGCCAGTAGTACCCTAGACAGGGATGAAGCTTTCTTT
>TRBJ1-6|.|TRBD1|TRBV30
CAWSVQDRGISPLHF
TGTGCCTGGAGTGTACAAGACAGGGGGATTTCACCCCTCCACTTT
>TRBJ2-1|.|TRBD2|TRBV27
CASSLRSYLAGGVDNEQFF
TGTGCCAGCAGTTTACGGTCCTATCTAGCGGGAGGAGTGGACAATGAGCAGTTCTTC
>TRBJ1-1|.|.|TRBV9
CASSVGGVQGLTEAFF
TGTGCCAGCAGCGTGGGAGGGGTACAGGGACTCACTGAAGCTTTCTTT
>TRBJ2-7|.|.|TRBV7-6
CASSLGGQSYEQYF
TGTGCCAGCAGCTTAGGGGGCCAATCCTACGAGCAGTACTTC
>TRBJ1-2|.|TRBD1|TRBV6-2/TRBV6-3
CASSYPQGEIYGYTF
TGTGCCAGCAGTTACCCACAGGGGGAGATCTATGGCTACACCTTC
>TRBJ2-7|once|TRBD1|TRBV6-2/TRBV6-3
CASSRPGQVSYEQYF
TGTGCCAGCAGCCGCCCCGGACAGGTCTCCTACGAGCAGTACTTC
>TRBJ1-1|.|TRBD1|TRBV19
CASSLRDRAPEAFF
TGTGCCAGTAGCTTACGGGACAGGGCCCCTGAAGCTTTCTTT
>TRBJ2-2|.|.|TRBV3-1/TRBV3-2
CASSLRDTHTGELFF
TGTGCCAGCAGCCTACGGGACACACACACCGGGGAGCTGTTTTTT
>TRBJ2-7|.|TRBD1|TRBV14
CASSYGQGPYEQYF
TGTGCCAGCAGCTACGGACAGGGACCCTACGAGCAGTACTTC
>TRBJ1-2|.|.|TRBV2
CASSPYYGYTF
TGTGCCAGCAGTCCGTACTATGGCTACACCTTC
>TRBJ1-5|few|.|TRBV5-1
CASSEGFSNQPQHF
TGCGCCAGCAGCGAGGGTTTTAGCAATCAGCCCCAGCATTTT
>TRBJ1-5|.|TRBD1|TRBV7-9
CASSLAARGFNQPQHF
TGTGCCAGCAGCTTAGCGGCCAGGGGGTTCAATCAGCCCCAGCATTTT
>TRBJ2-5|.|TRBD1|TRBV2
CASRVDRAVETQYF
TGTGCCAGCAGGGTGGACAGGGCGGTGGAGACCCAGTACTTC
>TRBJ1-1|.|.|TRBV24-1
CATSDFISGRAFF
TGTGCCACCAGTGATTTTATTTCAGGGCGAGCTTTCTTT
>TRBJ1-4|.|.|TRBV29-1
CSVGQGEKLFF
TGCAGCGTAGGGCAGGGGGAAAAACTGTTTTTT
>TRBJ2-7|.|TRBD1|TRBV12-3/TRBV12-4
CASRRQGANEQYF
TGTGCCAGCAGGAGACAGGGGGCGAACGAGCAGTACTTC
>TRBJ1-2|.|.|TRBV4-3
CASSQDPEGIYGYTF
TGCGCCAGCAGCCAAGATCCGGAGGGCATCTATGGCTACACCTTC
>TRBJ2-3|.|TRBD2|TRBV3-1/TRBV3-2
CASSHRVGAGADTQYF
TGTGCCAGCAGCCACAGGGTTGGAGCGGGGGCAGATACGCAGTATTTT
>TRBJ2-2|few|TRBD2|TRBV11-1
CASSPSGRWTGELFF
TGTGCCAGCAGCCCTAGCGGGAGGTGGACCGGGGAGCTGTTTTTT
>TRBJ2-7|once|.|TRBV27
CASSLGRSYEQYF
TGTGCCAGCAGTTTAGGCAGGTCCTACGAGCAGTACTTC
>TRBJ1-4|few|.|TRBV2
CASTYGGEGTEKLFF
TGTGCCAGCACCTATGGGGGGGAGGGCACTGAAAAACTGTTTTTT
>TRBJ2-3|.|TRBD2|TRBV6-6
CASRGAGTRADTQYF
TGTGCCAGCAGGGGAGCCGGGACTAGGGCAGATACGCAGTATTTT
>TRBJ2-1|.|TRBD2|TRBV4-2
CASSQEVGGRGNEQFF
TGTGCCAGCAGCCAAGAGGTGGGAGGGCGGGGCAATGAGCAGTTCTTC
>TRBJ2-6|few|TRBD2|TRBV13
CASSLGGGGRALLGANVLTF
TGTGCCAGCAGCTTAGGCGGAGGCGGGAGGGCCCTCTTGGGGGCCAACGTCCTGACTTTC
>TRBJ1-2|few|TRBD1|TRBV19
CASGDRINYGYTF
TGTGCCAGTGGGGACAGAATTAACTATGGCTACACCTTC
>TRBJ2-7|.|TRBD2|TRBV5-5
CASSLSGLASREQYF
TGTGCCAGCAGCTTGTCGGGACTAGCGTCCAGGGAGCAGTACTTC
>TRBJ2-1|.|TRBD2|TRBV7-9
CASSLSSGLDEQFF
TGTGCCAGCAGCTTATCTAGCGGCTTGGATGAGCAGTTCTTC
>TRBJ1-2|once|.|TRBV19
CASSSGTTQGYTF
TGTGCCAGTAGTAGCGGGACCACTCAGGGCTACACCTTC
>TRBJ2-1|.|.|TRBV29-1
CSVRLVRINEQFF
TGCAGCGTGAGACTAGTTAGAATCAATGAGCAGTTCTTC
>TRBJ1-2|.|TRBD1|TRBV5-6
CASSLMGDRDGYTF
TGTGCCAGCAGCTTGATGGGCGACAGGGATGGCTACACCTTC
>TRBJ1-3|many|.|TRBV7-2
CASSRRGNTIYF
TGTGCCAGCAGCCGGAGAGGAAACACCATATATTTT
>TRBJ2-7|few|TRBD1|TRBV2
CASSGTGRNYEQYF
TGTGCCAGCTCCGGGACAGGGCGAAACTACGAGCAGTACTTC
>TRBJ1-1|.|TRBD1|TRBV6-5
CASSGTGGNTEAFF
TGTGCCAGCAGCGGGACAGGGGGGAACACTGAAGCTTTCTTT
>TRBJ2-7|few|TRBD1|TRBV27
CASSSTGSEVWEQYF
TGTGCCAGCAGTTCGACAGGGAGTGAGGTGTGGGAGCAGTACTTC
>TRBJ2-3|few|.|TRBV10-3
CAISGDATQYF
TGTGCCATCAGTGGCGATGCTACGCAGTATTTT
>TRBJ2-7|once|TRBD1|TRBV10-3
CAARGTGAYEQYF
TGTGCCGCTCGCGGGACAGGGGCCTACGAGCAGTACTTC
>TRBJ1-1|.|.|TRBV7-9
CASSASQGRNTEAFF
TGTGCCAGCAGCGCATCACAGGGAAGGAACACTGAAGCTTTCTTT
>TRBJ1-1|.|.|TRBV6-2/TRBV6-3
CASSYSRAGLTNTEAFF
TGTGCCAGCAGTTACTCGAGGGCAGGATTAACGAACACTGAAGCTTTCTTT
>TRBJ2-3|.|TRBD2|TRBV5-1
CASSLAGGAVDTQYF
TGCGCCAGCAGCTTGGCGGGGGGTGCTGTGGATACGCAGTATTTT
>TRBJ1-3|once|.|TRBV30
CAWSGGLGAGNTIYF
TGTGCCTGGAGTGGGGGACTCGGGGCTGGAAACACCATATATTTT
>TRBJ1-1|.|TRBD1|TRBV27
CASMTGSNTEAFF
TGTGCCAGCATGACAGGGTCGAACACTGAAGCTTTCTTT
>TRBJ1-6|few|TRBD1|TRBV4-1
CASSQSTGVNSPLHF
TGCGCCAGCAGCCAATCGACAGGGGTAAATTCACCCCTCCACTTT
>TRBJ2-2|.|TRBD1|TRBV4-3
CASNLGQGLGELFF
TGCGCCAGCAACCTCGGACAGGGCCTCGGAGAGCTGTTTTTT
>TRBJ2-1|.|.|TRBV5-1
CASSLPARSSYNEQFF
TGCGCCAGCAGCTTGCCGGCTAGGAGCTCCTACAATGAGCAGTTCTTC
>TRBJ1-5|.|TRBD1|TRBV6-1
CASSDELTGRNQPQHF
TGTGCCAGCAGTGATGAACTGACAGGGAGAAATCAGCCCCAGCATTTT
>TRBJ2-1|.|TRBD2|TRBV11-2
CASSSLAGGAEQFF
TGTGCCAGCAGCTCCTTAGCGGGAGGTGCTGAGCAGTTCTTC
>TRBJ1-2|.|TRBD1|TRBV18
CASSPGTGDYGYTF
TGTGCCAGCTCACCAGGGACAGGGGACTATGGCTACACCTTC
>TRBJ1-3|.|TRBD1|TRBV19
CASRYRDSLGNTIYF
TGTGCCAGTAGATACCGGGACAGCCTTGGAAACACCATATATTTT
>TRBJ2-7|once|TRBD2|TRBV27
CASRGTSYYEQYF
TGTGCCAGCAGGGGGACTAGCTACTACGAGCAGTACTTC
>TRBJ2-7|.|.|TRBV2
CASSYTGNEQYF
TGTGCCAGCAGTTACACAGGGAACGAGCAGTACTTC
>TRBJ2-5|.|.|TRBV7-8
CASSSVIAGTPETQYF
TGTGCCAGCAGCTCGGTGATCGCGGGGACCCCAGAGACCCAGTACTTC